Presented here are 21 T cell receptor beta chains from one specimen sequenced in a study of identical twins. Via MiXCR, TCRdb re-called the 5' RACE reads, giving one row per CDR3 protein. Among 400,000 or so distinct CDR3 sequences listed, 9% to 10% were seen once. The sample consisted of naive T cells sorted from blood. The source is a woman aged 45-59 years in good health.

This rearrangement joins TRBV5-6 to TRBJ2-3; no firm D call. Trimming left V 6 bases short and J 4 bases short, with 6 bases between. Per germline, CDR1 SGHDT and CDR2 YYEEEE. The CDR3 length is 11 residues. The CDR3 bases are TGTGCCAGCACGGCCCCAGATACGCAGTATTTT. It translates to CASTAPDTQYF.

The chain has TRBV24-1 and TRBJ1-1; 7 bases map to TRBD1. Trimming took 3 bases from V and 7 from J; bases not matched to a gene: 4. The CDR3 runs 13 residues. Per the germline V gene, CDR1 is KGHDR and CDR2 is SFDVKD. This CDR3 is CATSDHRGGEAFF. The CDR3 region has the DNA TGTGCCACCAGTGATCACAGGGGCGGTGAAGCTTTCTTT.

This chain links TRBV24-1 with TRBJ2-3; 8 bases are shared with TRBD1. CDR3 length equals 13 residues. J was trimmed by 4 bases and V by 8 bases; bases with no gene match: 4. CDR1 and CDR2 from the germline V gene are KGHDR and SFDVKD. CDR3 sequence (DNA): TGTGCCACCATCGGACAGGGCGCAGATACGCAGTATTTT. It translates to CATIGQGADTQYF.

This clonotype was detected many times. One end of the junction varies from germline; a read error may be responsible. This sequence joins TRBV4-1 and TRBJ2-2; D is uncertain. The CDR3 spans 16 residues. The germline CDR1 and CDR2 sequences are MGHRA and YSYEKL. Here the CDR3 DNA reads TGCGCCAGCAGTCAAGGGTCGCTGACGAACACCGGGGAGCTGTTTTTT. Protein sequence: CASSQGSLTNTGELFF.

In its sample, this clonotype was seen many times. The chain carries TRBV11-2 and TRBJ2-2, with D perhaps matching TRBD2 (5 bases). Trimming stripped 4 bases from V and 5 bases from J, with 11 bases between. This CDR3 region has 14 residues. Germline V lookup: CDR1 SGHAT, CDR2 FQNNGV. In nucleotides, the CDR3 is TGTGCCAGCAGCTACTCGACTAAAACCGGGGAGCTGTTTTTT. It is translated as CASSYSTKTGELFF.

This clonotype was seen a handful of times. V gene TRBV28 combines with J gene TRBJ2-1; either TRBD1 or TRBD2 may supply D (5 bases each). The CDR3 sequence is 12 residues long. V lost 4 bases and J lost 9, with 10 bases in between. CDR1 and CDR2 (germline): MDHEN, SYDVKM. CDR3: CASSSTGREQFF. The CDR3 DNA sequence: TGTGCCAGCAGTTCGACGGGGCGTGAGCAGTTCTTC.

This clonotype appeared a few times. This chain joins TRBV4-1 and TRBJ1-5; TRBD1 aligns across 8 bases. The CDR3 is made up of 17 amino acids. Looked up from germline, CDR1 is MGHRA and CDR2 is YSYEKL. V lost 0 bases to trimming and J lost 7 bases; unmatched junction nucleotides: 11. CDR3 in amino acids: CASSQENPTGGLQPQHF. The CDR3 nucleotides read TGCGCCAGCAGCCAAGAGAATCCAACAGGGGGTTTACAGCCCCAGCATTTT.

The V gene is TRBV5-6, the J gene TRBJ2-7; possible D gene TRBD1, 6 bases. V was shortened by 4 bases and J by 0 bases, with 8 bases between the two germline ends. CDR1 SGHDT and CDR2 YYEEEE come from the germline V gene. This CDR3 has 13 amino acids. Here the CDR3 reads CASSVGHSYEQYF. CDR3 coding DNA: TGTGCCAGCAGCGTGGGACACTCCTACGAGCAGTACTTC.

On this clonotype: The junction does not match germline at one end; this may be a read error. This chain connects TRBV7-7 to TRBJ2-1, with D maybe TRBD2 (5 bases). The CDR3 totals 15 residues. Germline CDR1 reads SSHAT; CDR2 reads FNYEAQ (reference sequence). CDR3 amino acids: CASSPARGTYNEQFF. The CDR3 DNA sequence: TGTGCTAGCAGCCCGGCCCGGGGTACCTACAATGAGCAGTTCTTC.

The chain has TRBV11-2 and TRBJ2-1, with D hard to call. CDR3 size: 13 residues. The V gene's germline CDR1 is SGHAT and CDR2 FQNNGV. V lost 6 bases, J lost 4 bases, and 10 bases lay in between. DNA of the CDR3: TGTGCCAGCAGGAGTAGCCCTTACAATGAGCAGTTCTTC. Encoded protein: CASRSSPYNEQFF.

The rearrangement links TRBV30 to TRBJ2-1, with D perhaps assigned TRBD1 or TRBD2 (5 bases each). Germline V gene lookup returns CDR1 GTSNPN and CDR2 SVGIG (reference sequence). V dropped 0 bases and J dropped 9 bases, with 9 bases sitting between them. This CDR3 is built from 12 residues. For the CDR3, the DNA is TGTGCCTGGAGTGTGGGACGTGGTGAGCAGTTCTTC. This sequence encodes CAWSVGRGEQFF.

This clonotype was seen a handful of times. Here the CDR3 reads CASSQSQGNYGYTF. Written as DNA, the CDR3 is TGTGCCAGCAGCCAATCACAAGGGAACTATGGCTACACCTTC. The J gene is TRBJ1-2, the V gene TRBV16; D not certain. The CDR3 has 14 amino acids. Germline CDR1 and CDR2: KGHSY and FQNENV. Trimming took 0 bases from V and 2 from J, leaving 7 bases between them. The complete variable domain, with remaining parts taken from reference TRBV16 and TRBJ1-2, reads GEEVAQTPKHLVRGEGQKAKLYCAPIKGHSYVFWYQQVLKNEFKFLISFQNENVFDETGMPKERFSAKCLPNSPCSLEIQATKLEDSAVYFCASSQSQGNYGYTFGSGTRLTVV.

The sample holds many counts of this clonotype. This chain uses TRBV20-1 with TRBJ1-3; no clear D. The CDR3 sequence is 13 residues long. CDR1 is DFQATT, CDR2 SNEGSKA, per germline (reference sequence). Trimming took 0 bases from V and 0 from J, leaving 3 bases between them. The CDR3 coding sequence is TGCAGTGCTAGAGAGGTCTCTGGAAACACCATATATTTT. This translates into CSAREVSGNTIYF.

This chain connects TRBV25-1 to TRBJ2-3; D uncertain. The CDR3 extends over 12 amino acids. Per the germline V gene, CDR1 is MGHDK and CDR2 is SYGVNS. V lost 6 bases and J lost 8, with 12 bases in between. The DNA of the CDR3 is TGTGCCAGCAGGACCTGGGGTGGTACGCAGTATTTT. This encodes CASRTWGGTQYF.

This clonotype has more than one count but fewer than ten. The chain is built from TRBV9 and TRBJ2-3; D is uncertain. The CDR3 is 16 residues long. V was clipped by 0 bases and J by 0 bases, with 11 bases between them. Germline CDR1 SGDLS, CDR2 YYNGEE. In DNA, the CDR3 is TGTGCCAGCAGCGTAGGCCCTAGACCTAGCACAGATACGCAGTATTTT. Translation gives CASSVGPRPSTDTQYF.

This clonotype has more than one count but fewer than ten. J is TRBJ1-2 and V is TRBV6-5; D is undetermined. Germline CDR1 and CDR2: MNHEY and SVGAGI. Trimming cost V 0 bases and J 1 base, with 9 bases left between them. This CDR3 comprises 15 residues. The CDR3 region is CASSYSRADNYGYTF. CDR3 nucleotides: TGTGCCAGCAGTTACTCGAGGGCGGATAACTATGGCTACACCTTC.

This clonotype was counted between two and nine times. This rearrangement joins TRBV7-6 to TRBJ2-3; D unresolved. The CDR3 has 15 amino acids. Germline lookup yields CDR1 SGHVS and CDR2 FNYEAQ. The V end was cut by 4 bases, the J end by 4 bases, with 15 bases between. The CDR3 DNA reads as TGTGCCAGCAGCTCTTCAATGGGTAGACCAGATACGCAGTATTTT. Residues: CASSSSMGRPDTQYF.

DNA of the CDR3: TGTGCCAGCAGTTTAATAGGGCAGATCACCACTGAAGCTTTCTTT. It yields the protein CASSLIGQITTEAFF. The gene calls are TRBV27 and TRBJ1-1; D is ambiguous. The germline V and J ends were trimmed by 2 bases and 4 bases, with 14 bases remaining between them. Germline V gene data show CDR1 as MNHEY and CDR2 as SMNVEV (reference sequence). The CDR3 is made up of 15 amino acids.

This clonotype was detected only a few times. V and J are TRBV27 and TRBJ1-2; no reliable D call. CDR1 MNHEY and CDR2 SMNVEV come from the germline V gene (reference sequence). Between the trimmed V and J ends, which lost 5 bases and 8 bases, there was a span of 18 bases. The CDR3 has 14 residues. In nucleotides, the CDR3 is TGTGCCAGCAGTCCAGCATTAGGGTTCGGCGGCTACACCTTC. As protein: CASSPALGFGGYTF.

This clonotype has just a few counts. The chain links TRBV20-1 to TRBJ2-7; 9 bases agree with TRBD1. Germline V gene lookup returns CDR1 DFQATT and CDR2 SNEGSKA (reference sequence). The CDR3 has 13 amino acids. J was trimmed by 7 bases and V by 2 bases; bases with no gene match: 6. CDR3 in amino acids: CSARKLDRGEQYF. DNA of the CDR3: TGCAGTGCTAGAAAATTAGACAGGGGGGAGCAGTACTTC.

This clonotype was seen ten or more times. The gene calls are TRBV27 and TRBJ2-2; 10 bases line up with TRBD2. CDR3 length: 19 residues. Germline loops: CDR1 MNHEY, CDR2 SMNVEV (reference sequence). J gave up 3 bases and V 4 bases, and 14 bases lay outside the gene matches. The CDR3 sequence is CASSSYQPTSGRYTGELFF. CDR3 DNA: TGTGCCAGCAGTTCCTATCAACCGACTAGCGGGCGATACACCGGGGAGCTGTTTTTT.